Listed below are T cell receptor beta chains from one sample, sequenced in a study of cytomegalovirus exposure and HLA in healthy donors. Profiling relied on immunoSEQ multiplex PCR, and the TCRdb table lists in-frame clones only, not all of them. Of over 75,000 clones detected, roughly four fifths appear once; the ten largest clones hold nearly 3.5%. Sequenced sample: PBMCs. These receptors all stem from a young man in good health and CMV-seropositive. CDR3s include the opening cysteine and the closing phenylalanine or tryptophan. A D gene is named only where the DNA matches it firmly. The listing skips clone size in some rows; elsewhere it reads once, few, many or a size class.

clone_size: NA
j_call: TRBJ1-1
v_call: TRBV9
d_call: TRBD1
cdr3_aa: CASSEGDRRTEAFF
cdr3_nt: TGTGCCAGCAGCGAGGGGGACAGGCGGACTGAAGCTTTCTTT

clone_size: NA
j_call: TRBJ2-7
v_call: TRBV27
d_call: TRBD1
cdr3_aa: CASSHGTGVYEQYF
cdr3_nt: TGTGCCAGCAGCCACGGGACAGGGGTTTACGAGCAGTACTTC

clone_size: NA
j_call: TRBJ2-3
v_call: TRBV28
d_call: NA
cdr3_aa: CASSSGQSTDTQYF
cdr3_nt: TGTGCCAGCAGCTCGGGACAAAGCACAGATACGCAGTATTTT

clone_size: few
j_call: TRBJ2-2
v_call: TRBV10-2
d_call: TRBD2
cdr3_aa: CASKPAGVNTGELFF
cdr3_nt: TGCGCCAGCAAACCAGCGGGGGTAAACACCGGGGAGCTGTTTTTT

clone_size: NA
j_call: TRBJ2-7
v_call: TRBV5-1
d_call: TRBD2
cdr3_aa: CASSLAGLAVHEQYF
cdr3_nt: TGCGCCAGCAGCTTGGCCGGACTAGCAGTCCACGAGCAGTACTTC

clone_size: NA
j_call: TRBJ1-5
v_call: TRBV19
d_call: NA
cdr3_aa: CASNLGQYSNQPQHF
cdr3_nt: TGCGCCAGTAATCTTGGACAGTATAGCAATCAGCCCCAGCATTTT

clone_size: NA
j_call: TRBJ1-2
v_call: TRBV27
d_call: TRBD1
cdr3_aa: CASSGQGPTNYGYTF
cdr3_nt: TGTGCCAGTTCGGGACAGGGCCCTACTAACTATGGCTACACCTTC

clone_size: NA
j_call: TRBJ2-1
v_call: TRBV7-8
d_call: NA
cdr3_aa: CASSLDFGVNEQFF
cdr3_nt: TGTGCCAGCAGCTTAGATTTCGGGGTCAATGAGCAGTTCTTC

clone_size: NA
j_call: TRBJ2-7
v_call: TRBV5-1
d_call: TRBD1
cdr3_aa: CASSFETGAYEQYF
cdr3_nt: TGCGCCAGCAGCTTCGAGACAGGGGCCTACGAGCAGTACTTC

clone_size: NA
j_call: TRBJ2-1
v_call: TRBV4-3
d_call: NA
cdr3_aa: CASSQDLAGFYNEQFF
cdr3_nt: TGCGCCAGCAGCCAAGATCTAGCCGGATTCTACAATGAGCAGTTCTTC

clone_size: NA
j_call: TRBJ2-7
v_call: TRBV7-9
d_call: TRBD2
cdr3_aa: CASSSRTSEYEQYF
cdr3_nt: TGTGCCAGCAGCTCCAGGACTAGCGAGTACGAGCAGTACTTC

clone_size: NA
j_call: TRBJ1-1
v_call: TRBV30
d_call: NA
cdr3_aa: CAWSTKTGTSSTEAFF
cdr3_nt: TGTGCCTGGAGTACCAAAACCGGGACAAGTTCGACTGAAGCTTTCTTT

clone_size: many
j_call: TRBJ2-3
v_call: TRBV6-4
d_call: NA
cdr3_aa: CASSVGEVSTDTQYF
cdr3_nt: TGTGCCAGCAGTGTTGGCGAGGTTAGCACAGATACGCAGTATTTT

clone_size: NA
j_call: TRBJ2-7
v_call: TRBV5-1
d_call: TRBD1
cdr3_aa: CASNPTGVSGYEQYF
cdr3_nt: TGCGCCAGCAACCCGACAGGGGTTTCAGGCTACGAGCAGTACTTC

clone_size: NA
j_call: TRBJ2-2
v_call: TRBV5-1
d_call: TRBD2
cdr3_aa: CASSERLAGVFGELFF
cdr3_nt: TGCGCCAGCAGCGAACGACTAGCGGGAGTATTCGGGGAGCTGTTTTTT

clone_size: NA
j_call: TRBJ2-2
v_call: TRBV6-1
d_call: TRBD2
cdr3_aa: CASSDKRRLAVNTGELFF
cdr3_nt: TGTGCCAGCAGTGATAAACGCAGACTAGCGGTGAACACCGGGGAGCTGTTTTTT

clone_size: NA
j_call: TRBJ2-2
v_call: TRBV7-2
d_call: NA
cdr3_aa: CASSPSSGGELFF
cdr3_nt: TGTGCCAGCAGTCCTAGTTCTGGCGGGGAGCTGTTTTTT

clone_size: NA
j_call: TRBJ2-7
v_call: TRBV7-9
d_call: NA
cdr3_aa: CATSAGLPSYEQYF
cdr3_nt: TGTGCCACGTCGGCTGGACTCCCCTCCTACGAGCAGTACTTC

clone_size: NA
j_call: TRBJ2-3
v_call: TRBV4-1
d_call: NA
cdr3_aa: CASSQGGGSIGTDTQYF
cdr3_nt: TGCGCCAGCAGTCAGGGTGGGGGCAGCATAGGCACAGATACGCAGTATTTT

clone_size: NA
j_call: TRBJ2-7
v_call: TRBV15
d_call: TRBD2
cdr3_aa: CATSRVSASGTYEQYF
cdr3_nt: TGTGCCACCAGCAGAGTGTCGGCTAGCGGCACCTACGAGCAGTACTTC

clone_size: NA
j_call: TRBJ2-7
v_call: TRBV7-2
d_call: TRBD1
cdr3_aa: CASRTGTGTYEQYF
cdr3_nt: TGTGCCAGCAGGACCGGGACAGGGACCTACGAGCAGTACTTC

clone_size: NA
j_call: TRBJ2-7
v_call: TRBV7-2
d_call: NA
cdr3_aa: CASSPIPSIYEQYF
cdr3_nt: TGTGCCAGCAGCCCGATCCCTAGTATCTACGAGCAGTACTTC

clone_size: NA
j_call: TRBJ2-5
v_call: TRBV28
d_call: TRBD2
cdr3_aa: CASSPGERELETQYF
cdr3_nt: TGTGCCAGCAGTCCCGGGGAGCGGGAGTTGGAGACCCAGTACTTC

clone_size: once
j_call: TRBJ2-7
v_call: TRBV25-1
d_call: NA
cdr3_aa: CASATGAYEQYF
cdr3_nt: TGTGCCAGCGCCACGGGAGCCTACGAGCAGTACTTC

clone_size: NA
j_call: TRBJ1-3
v_call: TRBV5-4
d_call: TRBD1
cdr3_aa: CASSFDRGPGNTIYF
cdr3_nt: TGTGCCAGCAGTTTCGACAGGGGGCCTGGAAACACCATATATTTT

clone_size: once
j_call: TRBJ2-7
v_call: TRBV11-3
d_call: NA
cdr3_aa: CASSLGHSYEQYF
cdr3_nt: TGTGCCAGCAGCTTGGGGCACTCCTACGAGCAGTACTTC

clone_size: NA
j_call: TRBJ2-7
v_call: TRBV10-1
d_call: TRBD2
cdr3_aa: CASRDSSGSNEQYF
cdr3_nt: TGCGCCAGCAGGGATAGTAGCGGGAGTAACGAGCAGTACTTC

clone_size: NA
j_call: TRBJ2-5
v_call: TRBV28
d_call: NA
cdr3_aa: CASSPQVGVYETQYF
cdr3_nt: TGTGCCAGCAGTCCTCAGGTGGGAGTCTATGAGACCCAGTACTTC

clone_size: NA
j_call: TRBJ2-6
v_call: TRBV5-1
d_call: NA
cdr3_aa: CASSLQETDLSGANVLTF
cdr3_nt: TGCGCCAGCAGCTTGCAGGAGACAGACCTCTCTGGGGCCAACGTCCTGACTTTC

clone_size: NA
j_call: TRBJ1-4
v_call: TRBV29-1
d_call: TRBD1
cdr3_aa: CSAATGAAARGEKLFF
cdr3_nt: TGCAGCGCCGCAACAGGGGCGGCCGCCCGGGGAGAAAAACTGTTTTTT

clone_size: NA
j_call: TRBJ2-7
v_call: TRBV29-1
d_call: TRBD2
cdr3_aa: CSVGEGSYEQYF
cdr3_nt: TGCAGCGTGGGGGAGGGCTCCTACGAGCAGTACTTC

clone_size: NA
j_call: TRBJ1-4
v_call: TRBV18
d_call: TRBD1
cdr3_aa: CASSPDRAGEKLFF
cdr3_nt: TGTGCCAGCTCACCTGACAGGGCAGGTGAAAAACTGTTTTTT

clone_size: NA
j_call: TRBJ2-2
v_call: TRBV10-2
d_call: NA
cdr3_aa: CASSETRGALMTGELFF
cdr3_nt: TGCGCCAGCAGTGAGACCAGGGGGGCCTTAATGACCGGGGAGCTGTTTTTT

clone_size: NA
j_call: TRBJ2-7
v_call: TRBV5-1
d_call: TRBD2
cdr3_aa: CASSAGTSFSPYEQYF
cdr3_nt: TGCGCCAGCAGCGCCGGGACTAGCTTCTCTCCCTACGAGCAGTACTTC

clone_size: NA
j_call: TRBJ2-5
v_call: TRBV6-5
d_call: NA
cdr3_aa: CASSRGLEETQYF
cdr3_nt: TGTGCCAGCAGTCGAGGCCTCGAAGAGACCCAGTACTTC

clone_size: NA
j_call: TRBJ2-5
v_call: TRBV5-1
d_call: NA
cdr3_aa: CASSLRQGGGETQYF
cdr3_nt: TGCGCCAGCAGCTTGAGGCAGGGGGGAGGAGAGACCCAGTACTTC

clone_size: NA
j_call: TRBJ2-1
v_call: TRBV29-1
d_call: TRBD2
cdr3_aa: CSVEGLAGDEQFF
cdr3_nt: TGCAGCGTTGAGGGACTAGCGGGAGACGAGCAGTTCTTC

clone_size: NA
j_call: TRBJ1-1
v_call: TRBV7-2
d_call: NA
cdr3_aa: CASSRQWMSAEAFF
cdr3_nt: TGTGCCAGCAGCCGACAGTGGATGTCGGCTGAAGCTTTCTTT

clone_size: NA
j_call: TRBJ1-4
v_call: TRBV5-1
d_call: TRBD1
cdr3_aa: CASSPRDRGDEKLFF
cdr3_nt: TGCGCCAGCAGCCCCAGGGACAGGGGAGATGAAAAACTGTTTTTT

clone_size: NA
j_call: TRBJ1-4
v_call: TRBV2
d_call: NA
cdr3_aa: CASSLNRVMEKLFF
cdr3_nt: TGTGCCAGCAGTCTCAACAGGGTTATGGAAAAACTGTTTTTT

clone_size: NA
j_call: TRBJ2-3
v_call: TRBV29-1
d_call: NA
cdr3_aa: CSASPDTQYF
cdr3_nt: TGCAGCGCCTCCCCAGATACGCAGTATTTT

clone_size: NA
j_call: TRBJ2-7
v_call: TRBV6-5
d_call: TRBD2
cdr3_aa: CASRPRVAGAYEQYF
cdr3_nt: TGTGCCAGCAGGCCCAGAGTAGCGGGGGCCTACGAGCAGTACTTC

clone_size: NA
j_call: TRBJ1-4
v_call: TRBV7-8
d_call: NA
cdr3_aa: CASSLGQINEKLFF
cdr3_nt: TGTGCCAGCAGCTTGGGGCAGATAAATGAAAAACTGTTTTTT

clone_size: NA
j_call: TRBJ2-7
v_call: TRBV27
d_call: TRBD2
cdr3_aa: CASNPLGGKTYEQYF
cdr3_nt: TGTGCCAGCAATCCCCTGGGAGGGAAAACCTACGAGCAGTACTTC

clone_size: once
j_call: TRBJ2-7
v_call: TRBV29-1
d_call: TRBD2
cdr3_aa: CSVVNIAGTSYEQYF
cdr3_nt: TGCAGCGTTGTTAATATAGCGGGGACCTCCTACGAGCAGTACTTC

clone_size: NA
j_call: TRBJ2-7
v_call: TRBV10-1
d_call: TRBD1
cdr3_aa: CASSVGQGHGEQYF
cdr3_nt: TGCGCCAGCAGCGTGGGACAGGGTCACGGCGAGCAGTACTTC

clone_size: NA
j_call: TRBJ2-5
v_call: TRBV28
d_call: TRBD2
cdr3_aa: CASSVGLAEETQYF
cdr3_nt: TGTGCCAGCAGTGTGGGACTAGCGGAAGAGACCCAGTACTTC

clone_size: NA
j_call: TRBJ2-7
v_call: TRBV6-5
d_call: NA
cdr3_aa: CASSFYPDSSYEQYF
cdr3_nt: TGTGCCAGCAGTTTTTACCCGGACAGCTCCTACGAGCAGTACTTC

clone_size: NA
j_call: TRBJ2-7
v_call: TRBV4-1
d_call: TRBD1
cdr3_aa: CASSPRGQDTYEQYF
cdr3_nt: TGCGCCAGCAGCCCCCGCGGACAGGATACCTACGAGCAGTACTTC

clone_size: NA
j_call: TRBJ1-5
v_call: TRBV10-3
d_call: TRBD1
cdr3_aa: CAISDRGNQPQHF
cdr3_nt: TGTGCCATCAGCGACAGGGGAAATCAGCCCCAGCATTTT

clone_size: few
j_call: TRBJ2-5
v_call: TRBV6-6
d_call: NA
cdr3_aa: CASSSVFQETQYF
cdr3_nt: TGTGCCAGCAGTTCAGTATTCCAAGAGACCCAGTACTTC

clone_size: NA
j_call: TRBJ2-3
v_call: TRBV10-3
d_call: TRBD1
cdr3_aa: CAISRDRGSTDTQYF
cdr3_nt: TGTGCCATCAGTCGGGACAGGGGTAGCACAGATACGCAGTATTTT

clone_size: NA
j_call: TRBJ1-1
v_call: TRBV30
d_call: NA
cdr3_aa: CAWTVPYNLNTEAFF
cdr3_nt: TGTGCCTGGACAGTGCCTTACAATCTGAACACTGAAGCTTTCTTT

clone_size: NA
j_call: TRBJ2-3
v_call: TRBV5-1
d_call: TRBD1
cdr3_aa: CASSLGDREVTDTQYF
cdr3_nt: TGCGCCAGCAGCTTGGGGGACAGGGAGGTCACAGATACGCAGTATTTT

clone_size: NA
j_call: TRBJ2-7
v_call: TRBV7-2
d_call: TRBD1
cdr3_aa: CASSSFRDRFSYEQYF
cdr3_nt: TGTGCCAGCAGCTCTTTCCGGGACAGGTTCTCCTACGAGCAGTACTTC

clone_size: NA
j_call: TRBJ2-1
v_call: TRBV28
d_call: TRBD2
cdr3_aa: CASSLRPGGYNEQFF
cdr3_nt: TGTGCCAGCAGTCTCCGCCCGGGAGGGTACAATGAGCAGTTCTTC

clone_size: once
j_call: TRBJ1-2
v_call: TRBV5-1
d_call: NA
cdr3_aa: CASSLVAAYGYTF
cdr3_nt: TGCGCCAGCAGCTTGGTAGCAGCCTATGGCTACACCTTC

clone_size: NA
j_call: TRBJ2-1
v_call: TRBV5-1
d_call: TRBD1
cdr3_aa: CASSPGQAYSYNEQFF
cdr3_nt: TGCGCCAGCAGCCCCGGACAGGCGTACTCCTACAATGAGCAGTTCTTC

clone_size: once
j_call: TRBJ1-4
v_call: TRBV7-2
d_call: TRBD1
cdr3_aa: CASSLTGNNEKLFF
cdr3_nt: TGTGCCAGCAGCTTGACAGGGAATAATGAAAAACTGTTTTTT

clone_size: NA
j_call: TRBJ2-7
v_call: TRBV25-1
d_call: NA
cdr3_aa: CASSTSGSYEQYF
cdr3_nt: TGTGCCAGCAGTACGAGCGGGTCATACGAGCAGTACTTC